The clone carrying this T cell receptor (beta chain) was found once. The antigen remains undetermined. Germline V gives CDR1 SEHNR, CDR2 FQNEAQ (reference sequence). Deletions cut 10 bases from V and 5 bases from J, with 17 bases between. This CDR3 is built from 13 residues. The data were obtained in a study of T cell responses to AZD1222 COVID-19 vaccine. Study context: Second-dose recipients at about 4 or about 12 weeks were treated as one pooled group.

Whole-study findings and limits: The breadth and depth of Spike-specific TCRs increased once two AZD1222 doses had been given. Donors were mostly white British, more females; clonal diversity possibly underestimated. Every sample of the repertoires postdated the peak T cell response.

The repertoire was sequenced with immunoSEQ multiplex PCR; TCRdb's copy has only in-frame clones and lacks some. This sample carries roughly 130,000 clones, around nine tenths of them seen once, and the ten largest clones take around 2.8%. The receptor's source is an adult in good health. The V call is TRBV7-9, the J call TRBJ1-1; tentative D call: TRBD1 (6 bases). The sample consisted of peripheral blood, taken on day 0 of AZD1222 vaccination. The CDR3 here is CATGRQARTEAFF. The CDR3 bases are TGTGCCACGGGGCGACAGGCTAGGACTGAAGCTTTCTTT. The full variable domain, in which reference TRBV7-9 and TRBJ1-1 provide the parts outside the CDR3, is DTGVSQNPRHKITKRGQNVTFRCDPISEHNRLYWYRQTLGQGPEFLTYFQNEAQLEKSRLLSDRFSAERPKGSFSTLEIQRTEQGDSAMYLCATGRQARTEAFFGQGTRLTVV.